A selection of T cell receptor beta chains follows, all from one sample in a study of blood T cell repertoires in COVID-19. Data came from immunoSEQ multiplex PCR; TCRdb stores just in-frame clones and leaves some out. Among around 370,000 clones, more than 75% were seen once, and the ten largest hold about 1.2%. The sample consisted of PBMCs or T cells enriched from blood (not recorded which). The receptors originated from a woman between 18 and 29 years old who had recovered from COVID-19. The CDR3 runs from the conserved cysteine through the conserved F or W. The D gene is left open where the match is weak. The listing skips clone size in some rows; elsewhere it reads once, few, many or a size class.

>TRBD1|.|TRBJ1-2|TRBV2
TGTGCCAGCAGGGGGACAGGGGGCTATGGCTACACCTTC
CASRGTGGYGYTF
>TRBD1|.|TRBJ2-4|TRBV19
TGTGCCAGTAGTTTTCACTCCGGGACAGGTCCCAAAAACATTCAGTACTTC
CASSFHSGTGPKNIQYF
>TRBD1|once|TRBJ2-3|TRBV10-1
TGCGCCAGCAGTGCAGGGGGAAACACAGATACGCAGTATTTT
CASSAGGNTDTQYF
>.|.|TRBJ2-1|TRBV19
TGTGCCAGCCTAAATAATAGCCCCCGAAAAGGACAGTACAATGAGCAGTTCTTC
CASLNNSPRKGQYNEQFF
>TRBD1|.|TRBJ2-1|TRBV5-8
TGTGCCAGCAGCGTGGGACAGGGGGTTTTTGAGCAGTTCTTC
CASSVGQGVFEQFF
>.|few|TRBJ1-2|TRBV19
TGTGCCAGTAGTTGGTCAGGGGACTATGGCTACACCTTC
CASSWSGDYGYTF
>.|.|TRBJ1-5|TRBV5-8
TGTGCCAGCAGCTTGCGCAGAAACAATCAGCCCCAGCATTTT
CASSLRRNNQPQHF
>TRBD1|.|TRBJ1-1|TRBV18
TGTGCCAGCTCTCATGGGACAGGGACCACTGAAGCTTTCTTT
CASSHGTGTTEAFF
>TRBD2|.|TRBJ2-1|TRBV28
TGTGCCAGCAGTTTCCTCCGCGCTAGCGGGGCCGTGGATGAGCAGTTCTTC
CASSFLRASGAVDEQFF
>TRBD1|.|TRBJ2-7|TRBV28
TGTGCCAGCAGTACCGGACAGGGGGAAGGGTACGAGCAGTACTTC
CASSTGQGEGYEQYF
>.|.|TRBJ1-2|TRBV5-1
TGCGCCAGCAGCTTGGAGGGAGGGAACCTGCAATTTTATGGCTACACCTTC
CASSLEGGNLQFYGYTF
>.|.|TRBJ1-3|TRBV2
TGTGCCAGCAGGCAGGGGAGCTCTGGAAACACCATATATTTT
CASRQGSSGNTIYF
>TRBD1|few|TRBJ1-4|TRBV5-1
TGCGCCAGCAGCTTGACAGGGGGCTGGGATGAAAAACTGTTTTTT
CASSLTGGWDEKLFF
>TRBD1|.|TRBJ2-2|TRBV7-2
TGTGCCAGCAGCTTAGTCACAGGGGCTAGAAGCACCGGGGAGCTGTTTTTT
CASSLVTGARSTGELFF
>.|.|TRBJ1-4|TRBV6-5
TGTGCCAGCAGGCAGGGCGGCGAAAAACTGTTTTTT
CASRQGGEKLFF
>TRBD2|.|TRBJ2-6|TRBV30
TGTGCCTGCTTGGGGAGGGTACAGGTCAACGTCCTGACTTTC
CACLGRVQVNVLTF
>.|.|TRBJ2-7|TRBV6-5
TGTGCCAGCAGTTATCAGGGCCCCGTCCCTTACGAGCAGTACTTC
CASSYQGPVPYEQYF
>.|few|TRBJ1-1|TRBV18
TGTGCCAGCTCGTATCGGGTCTCTGAAGCTTTCTTT
CASSYRVSEAFF
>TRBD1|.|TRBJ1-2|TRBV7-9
TGTGCCAGCAGCACAGGGGACTATGGCTACACCTTC
CASSTGDYGYTF
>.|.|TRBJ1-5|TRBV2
TGTGCCAGCAGTGGTCCTGCAAGCGATAGCAATCAGCCCCAGCATTTT
CASSGPASDSNQPQHF
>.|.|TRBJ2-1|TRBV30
TGTGCCTGGAGTGTAGTACTAGTAAGTTCCTACAATGAGCAGTTCTTC
CAWSVVLVSSYNEQFF
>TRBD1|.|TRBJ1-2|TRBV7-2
TGTGCCAGCAGCTCGGGGGGACAGGGCTACTATGGCTACACCTTC
CASSSGGQGYYGYTF
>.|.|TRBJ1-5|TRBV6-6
TGTGCCAGCACTGCAGGGAAATTAACGGGTCAGCCCCAGCATTTT
CASTAGKLTGQPQHF
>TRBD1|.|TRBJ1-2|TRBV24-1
TGTGCCACCAGTGCGACGACAGGGGACAATGGCTACACCTTC
CATSATTGDNGYTF
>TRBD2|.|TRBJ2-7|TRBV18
TGTGCCAGCTCACCACCTTGGGGGGGCGAGCAGTACTTC
CASSPPWGGEQYF
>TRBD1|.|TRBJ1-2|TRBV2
TGTGCCAGCAGCTTGGGACAGGTTTATGGCTACACCTTC
CASSLGQVYGYTF
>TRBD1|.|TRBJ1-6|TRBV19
TGTGCCAGTAGTATTAAGGGACAGGGGGTCAAGAATTCACCCCTCCACTTT
CASSIKGQGVKNSPLHF
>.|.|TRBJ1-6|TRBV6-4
TGTGCCAGCAGCTACCCAAGGAGCTCCTATAATTCACCCCTCCACTTT
CASSYPRSSYNSPLHF
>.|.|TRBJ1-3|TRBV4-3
TGCGCCAGCAGCCAAGCCCCCGGGGGGGGGCCAGGAAACACCATATATTTT
CASSQAPGGGPGNTIYF
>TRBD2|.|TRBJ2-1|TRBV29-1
TGCAGCGTTGCGGGACTAGCGGGGGAGAGCTCCTACAATGAGCAGTTCTTC
CSVAGLAGESSYNEQFF
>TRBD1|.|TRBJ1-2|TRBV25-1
TGTGCCAGCAGTGAATGGGACAGCAACTATGGCTACACCTTC
CASSEWDSNYGYTF
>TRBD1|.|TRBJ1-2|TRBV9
TGTGCCAGCAGCGTAGTAGGAGCACAGGGGGCCTATGGCTACACCTTC
CASSVVGAQGAYGYTF
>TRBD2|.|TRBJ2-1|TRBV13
TGTGCCAGCAGCTTAGGCCGTCTAGCGGGGGTAAGCTCCTACAATGAGCAGTTCTTC
CASSLGRLAGVSSYNEQFF
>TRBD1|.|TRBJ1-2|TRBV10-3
TGTGCCATCAGTGAGAGATTACGAGTGGACAGGGATGATGGAGGCTACACCTTC
CAISERLRVDRDDGGYTF
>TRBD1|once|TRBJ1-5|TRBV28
TGTGCCAGCAGTCAACAGGGGAAGCCCCAGCATTTT
CASSQQGKPQHF
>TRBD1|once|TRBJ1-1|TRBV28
TGTGCCAGCATAGACAGGGGAAACGACGAAGCTTTCTTT
CASIDRGNDEAFF
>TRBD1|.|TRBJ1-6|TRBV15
TGTGCCACCAGCAGAGATTCCGCGACAGGGGGGAATTCACCCCTCCACTTT
CATSRDSATGGNSPLHF
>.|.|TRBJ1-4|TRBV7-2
TGTGCCAGCAGCCAGACAGTAAACTATAATGAAAAACTGTTTTTT
CASSQTVNYNEKLFF
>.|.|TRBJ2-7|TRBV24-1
TGTGCCACCAGTGGCCCGGGGGGCGGTAGCTCCTACGAGCAGTACTTC
CATSGPGGGSSYEQYF
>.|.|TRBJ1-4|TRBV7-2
TGTGCCAGCAGCTTAGCGAGCGGGGGCCTAAATGAAAAACTGTTTTTT
CASSLASGGLNEKLFF
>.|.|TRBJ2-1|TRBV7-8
TGTGCCAGCAGCTTAATAGACGTAAGGGGTACCTACAATGAGCAGTTCTTC
CASSLIDVRGTYNEQFF
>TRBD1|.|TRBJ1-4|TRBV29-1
TGCAGCGTTCGGATTTGGGACAGGGGTTGGGAAAAACTGTTTTTT
CSVRIWDRGWEKLFF
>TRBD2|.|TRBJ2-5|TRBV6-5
TGTGCCAGCAGTTACAGTAAATCTAGCGGGGTGGATTACTTC
CASSYSKSSGVDYF
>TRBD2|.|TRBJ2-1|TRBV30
TGTGCCTGGAGTCCAACGAGCGCGGGGGGGCAGGATGAGCAGTTCTTC
CAWSPTSAGGQDEQFF
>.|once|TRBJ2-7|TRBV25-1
TGTGCAAAAGTAGTTCTGTTTTCCGGGTTTGGCTCCTACGAGCAGTACTTC
CAKVVLFSGFGSYEQYF
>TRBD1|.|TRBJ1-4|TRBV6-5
TGTGCCAGCAGCGACAACAGGGGGGGGGCGGAACTGTTTTTT
CASSDNRGGAELFF
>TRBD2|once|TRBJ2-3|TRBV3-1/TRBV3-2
TGTGCCAGCAGCCAATCTAGCGGGGGCACAGATACGCAGTATTTT
CASSQSSGGTDTQYF
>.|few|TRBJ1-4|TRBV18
TGTGCCAGCTCACCGGAGACCGGGAGGACTAATGAAAAACTGTTTTTT
CASSPETGRTNEKLFF